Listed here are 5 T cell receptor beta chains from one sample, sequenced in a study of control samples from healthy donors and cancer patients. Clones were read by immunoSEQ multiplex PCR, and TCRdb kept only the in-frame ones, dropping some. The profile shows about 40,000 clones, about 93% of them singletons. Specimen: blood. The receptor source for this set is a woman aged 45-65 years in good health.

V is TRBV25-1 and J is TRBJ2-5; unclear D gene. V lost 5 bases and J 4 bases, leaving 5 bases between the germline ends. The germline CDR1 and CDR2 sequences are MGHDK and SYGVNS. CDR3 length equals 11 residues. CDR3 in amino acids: CASSPGETQYF. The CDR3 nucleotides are TGTGCCAGCAGTCCGGGAGAGACCCAGTACTTC.

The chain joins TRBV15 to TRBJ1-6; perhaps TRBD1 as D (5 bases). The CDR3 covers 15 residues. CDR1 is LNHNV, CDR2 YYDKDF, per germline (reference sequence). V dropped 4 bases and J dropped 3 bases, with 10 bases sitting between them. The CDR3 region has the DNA TGTGCCACCAGCATCGGGACGGTCTATAATTCACCCCTCCACTTT. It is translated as CATSIGTVYNSPLHF.

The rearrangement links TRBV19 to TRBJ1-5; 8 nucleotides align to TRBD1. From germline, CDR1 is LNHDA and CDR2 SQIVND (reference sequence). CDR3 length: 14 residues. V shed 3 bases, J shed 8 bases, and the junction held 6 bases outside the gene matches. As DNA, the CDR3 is TGTGCCAGTAGTATCGGACAGGGAGAGAAGCCCCAGCATTTT. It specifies CASSIGQGEKPQHF.

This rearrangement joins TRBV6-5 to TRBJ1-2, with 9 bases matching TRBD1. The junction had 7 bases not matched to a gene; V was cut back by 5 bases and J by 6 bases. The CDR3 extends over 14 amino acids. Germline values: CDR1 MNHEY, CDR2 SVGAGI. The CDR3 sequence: CASSTPQGADGYTF. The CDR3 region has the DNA TGTGCCAGCAGTACCCCACAGGGGGCGGATGGCTACACCTTC.

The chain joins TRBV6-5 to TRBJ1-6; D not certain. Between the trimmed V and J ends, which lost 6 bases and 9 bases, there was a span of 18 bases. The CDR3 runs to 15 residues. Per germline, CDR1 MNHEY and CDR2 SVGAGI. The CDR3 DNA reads TGTGCCAGCAGATTTCGGACGGAGGGCAGTTCACCCCTCCACTTT. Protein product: CASRFRTEGSSPLHF.